The following is a TCR beta chain sequence with its context. The data derive from a study of blood T cell repertoires in COVID-19. Study-level background: Samples taken during acute and convalescent COVID-19 were collected in the United States, Italy and Spain. T cells, B-cell-depleted T cells, or PBMCs provided the cDNA or gDNA that served as material.

In the study's own analysis: Cell counts per sample came from amplifying reference gene primers. Profiling relied on immunoSEQ multiplex PCR, and the TCRdb table lists in-frame clones only, not all of them. Clone size and V and J calls were adopted from that table, with D and trimming inferred from the DNA. The sample shows about 42,000 clones, 75% to 90% of them seen only once. Germline trimming cut 6 bases from V and 2 bases from J; bases unmatched to any gene: 4. Per germline, CDR1 ENHRY and CDR2 SYGVKD. The CDR3 is 14 amino acids. The sample taken for sequencing was peripheral blood. This TCR was recovered from a human donor in a cohort sampled during active COVID-19. V is TRBV10-3 and J is TRBJ1-1; 9 nucleotides agree with TRBD1. The CDR3 loop reads CAIRLDRGNTEAFF. The DNA for the CDR3 is TGTGCCATCAGGTTGGACAGGGGAAACACTGAAGCTTTCTTT.